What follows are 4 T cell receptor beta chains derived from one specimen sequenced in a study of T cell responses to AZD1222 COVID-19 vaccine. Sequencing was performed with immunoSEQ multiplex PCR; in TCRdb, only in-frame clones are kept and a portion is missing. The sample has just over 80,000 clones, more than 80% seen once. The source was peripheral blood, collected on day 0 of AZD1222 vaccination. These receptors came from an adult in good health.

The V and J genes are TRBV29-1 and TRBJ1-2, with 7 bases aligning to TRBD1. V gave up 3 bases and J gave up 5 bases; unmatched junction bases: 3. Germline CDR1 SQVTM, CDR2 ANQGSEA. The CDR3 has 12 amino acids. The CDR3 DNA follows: TGCAGCGTTGAGTCCAGGGGGTATGGCTACACCTTC. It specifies CSVESRGYGYTF. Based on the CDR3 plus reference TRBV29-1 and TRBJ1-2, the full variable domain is SAVISQKPSRDICQRGTSLTIQCQVDSQVTMMFWYRQQPGQSLTLIATANQGSEATYESGFVIDKFPISRPNLTFSTLTVSNMSPEDSSIYLCSVESRGYGYTFGSGTRLTVV.

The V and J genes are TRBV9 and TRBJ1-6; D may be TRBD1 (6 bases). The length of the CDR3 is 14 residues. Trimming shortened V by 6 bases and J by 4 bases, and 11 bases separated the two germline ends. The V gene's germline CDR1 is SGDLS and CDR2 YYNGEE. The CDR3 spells CASTQDSYNSPLHF. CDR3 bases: TGTGCCAGCACCCAGGACAGTTATAATTCACCCCTCCACTTT.

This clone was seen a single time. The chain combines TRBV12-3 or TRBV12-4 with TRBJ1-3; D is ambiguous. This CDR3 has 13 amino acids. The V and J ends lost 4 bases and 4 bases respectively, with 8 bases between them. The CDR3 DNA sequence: TGTGCCAGCAGTTACGGCGAGGGAAACACCATATATTTT. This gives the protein CASSYGEGNTIYF.

The chain's CDR3 is CASEGGQPEAFF. CDR3 nucleotides: TGTGCCTCCGAGGGGGGACAACCCGAGGCTTTCTTT. The chain carries TRBV6-5 and TRBJ1-1; the D gene is possibly TRBD1 (6 bases). CDR1 is MNHEY and CDR2 is SVGAGI in the germline V gene. This CDR3 spans 12 amino acids. Trimming removed 11 bases at V and 11 bases at J, with 21 bases between.